This T cell receptor beta chain is drawn from a study of regulatory T cells in long-lasting Graves disease. Broader study findings: Repertoires from persistent disease leaned toward TRBV28, TRBJ1-2 and TRBJ2-5.

The CDR3 runs to 15 residues. The V gene end was trimmed by 8 bases and the J gene end by 4 bases; junction bases not matched to a gene: 11. Per germline, CDR1 MNHEY and CDR2 SVGEGT. Relying on iRepertoire HTBI primers and Arm-PCR of CDR3 regions, the team built TCR beta libraries. MiXCR, run by TCRdb on the multiplex PCR reads, gives a single entry per CDR3 protein. This sample has roughly 530,000 distinct CDR3 sequences, with roughly a sixth found just once. Stated time point: newly diagnosed GD, antithyroid drugs for less than 3 months. There was RNA extracted from PBMCs, and the TCR library was made from it. Patient provenance is recorded as an endocrinology department in Xi'an, China. A word on this clonotype: What it recognizes is unknown.

These records were also assigned to another study, of T cells in Graves' hyperthyroidism and ophthalmopathy. That work adds: Uncontrolled infection, other autoimmune disease, pregnancy and lactation each barred patients from inclusion.

The sample consisted of peripheral blood mononuclear cells (PBMCs), taken at new diagnosis, from a patient treated with antithyroid drugs. V is TRBV6-2 or TRBV6-3 and J is TRBJ2-5, with 9 bases lining up with TRBD1. This TCR derives from a woman aged 35-60 years with Graves disease. The CDR3, as DNA: TGTGCCAGCGGACGGGGACAGGGTAGGGGAGAGACCCAGTACTTC. Protein sequence: CASGRGQGRGETQYF.